The 21 T cell receptor beta chains presented below share a single source sample, sequenced in a study of blood T cells in healthy people across ages. Sample-barcoded 5' priming and a J-beta primer mix drove a second PCR of about 6 to 11 cycles. TCRdb recomputed calls from the 5' RACE reads with MiXCR, one row per CDR3 protein. The sample lists more than 650,000 distinct CDR3 sequences; 22% were seen once. The material sequenced was blood. Every receptor here comes from a man aged 65-85 years in good health.

V is TRBV13 and J is TRBJ1-2; tentative D call: TRBD1 (5 bases). Trimming pared 8 bases from V and 4 bases from J, leaving 14 bases between. This CDR3 contains 13 residues. The germline V gene encodes CDR1 PRHDT and CDR2 FYEKMQ (reference sequence). CDR3 residues: CASDSGRGYGYTF. The CDR3 region has the DNA TGTGCCAGCGACTCAGGAAGGGGCTATGGCTACACCTTC.

The genes are TRBV7-3 and TRBJ2-3, with D perhaps being TRBD1 or TRBD2 (5 bases each). Trimming left V 2 bases short and J 13 bases short, with 13 bases between. The CDR3 sequence is 12 residues long. Germline assignment: CDR1 SGHTA and CDR2 FQGTGA. CDR3 sequence reads: CASSLGWGRKYF. The CDR3 DNA is TGTGCCAGCAGCTTAGGGTGGGGACGAAAGTATTTT. Full variable domain (missing parts from reference TRBV7-3 and TRBJ2-3): GAGVSQTPSNKVTEKGKYVELRCDPISGHTALYWYRQSLGQGPEFLIYFQGTGAADDSGLPNDRFFAVRPEGSVSTLKIQRTERGDSAVYLCASSLGWGRKYFGPGTRLTVL.

This clonotype has more than one count but fewer than ten. The chain links TRBV5-1 to TRBJ2-7, with unresolved D. The length of the CDR3 is 14 residues. The ends were cut back, 0 bases at V and 3 bases at J, with 10 bases in the middle. CDR1 SGHRS and CDR2 YFSETQ come from the germline V gene. The CDR3 DNA follows: TGCGCCAGCAGCTTGGCCGTAGGGTTCTACGAGCAGTACTTC. Translation: CASSLAVGFYEQYF.

In its sample, this clonotype was seen a few times. The V and J genes are TRBV2 and TRBJ2-3, with TRBD2 matching 10 bases. Germline values: CDR1 SNHLY, CDR2 FYNNEI. V was clipped by 1 base and J by 6 bases; unmatched bases: 4. The CDR3 spans 15 residues. CDR3: CASSEDLAGVDTQYF. Written as DNA, the CDR3 is TGTGCCAGCAGTGAAGATCTAGCGGGAGTGGATACGCAGTATTTT.

The rearrangement links TRBV5-1 to TRBJ1-2; tentatively, D is TRBD1 (6 bases). V was clipped by 4 bases and J by 6 bases, with 13 bases between them. Germline-derived CDR1 and CDR2 are SGHRS and YFSETQ. This CDR3 comprises 13 residues. The CDR3 DNA reads as TGCGCCAGCAGCCCGCGACAGGAGGATGGCTACACCTTC. It encodes CASSPRQEDGYTF.

CDR3 sequence reads: CASGTARGYTF. CDR3 sequence (DNA): TGTGCCAGCGGTACAGCTCGTGGCTACACCTTC. The V call is TRBV27, the J call TRBJ1-2; D uncertain. This CDR3 is built from 11 residues. Trimming took off 8 bases at V and 7 bases at J, with 11 bases between the two ends. CDR1 MNHEY and CDR2 SMNVEV come from the germline V gene (reference sequence).

The chain is built from TRBV19 and TRBJ1-1; TRBD1 matches at 8 bases. Germline values: CDR1 LNHDA, CDR2 SQIVND (reference sequence). The ends lost 4 bases at V and 10 bases at J; junction bases unmatched: 5. The CDR3 has 12 residues. Here the CDR3 DNA reads TGTGCCAGTAGTACTGGGACAGGCGGAGCTTTCTTT. The encoded protein is CASSTGTGGAFF.

The V gene is TRBV5-5, the J gene TRBJ2-3; no definite D call. Germline V gives CDR1 SGHKS, CDR2 YYEKEE (reference sequence). The CDR3 is 14 residues long. V was pared by 2 bases and J by 2 bases, with 9 bases between. The CDR3 DNA reads as TGTGCCAGCAGCTTTTTCTCGAACACAGATACGCAGTATTTT. It translates to CASSFFSNTDTQYF.

Only a few counts were recorded for this clonotype. This sequence joins TRBV30 and TRBJ1-5, with D uncertain. The CDR3 is 14 residues long. Deletions cut 0 bases from V and 7 bases from J, with 13 bases between. The germline V gene encodes CDR1 GTSNPN and CDR2 SVGIG (reference sequence). CDR3 coding DNA: TGTGCCTGGAGTGTAACGGCGTCCGGCCAGCCCCAGCATTTT. It translates to CAWSVTASGQPQHF.

The genes are TRBV24-1 and TRBJ2-5; D may be TRBD1 (6 bases). V was shortened by 7 bases and J by 3 bases, with 11 bases between the two germline ends. The CDR3 runs to 13 residues. CDR1 and CDR2 from the germline V gene are KGHDR and SFDVKD. As DNA, the CDR3 is TGTGCCACCAGGGACAGAGTAGAAGAGACCCAGTACTTC. This translates into CATRDRVEETQYF.

A note on this clonotype: At one of its ends the junction is not consistent with the germline gene, which may arise from a read error. The rearrangement links TRBV12-3 or TRBV12-4 to TRBJ1-3, with D perhaps matching TRBD1 (5 bases). The CDR3 covers 14 residues. This CDR3 is CASSFWDSENTIYF. CDR3 DNA: TGTGCCAGCAGTTTTTGGGACTCTGAAAACACCATATATTTT.

The chain combines TRBV20-1 with TRBJ1-3; D gene ambiguous. Germline V lookup: CDR1 DFQATT, CDR2 SNEGSKA (reference sequence). The CDR3 loop spans 12 amino acids. V gave up 0 bases and J gave up 4 bases, with 4 bases separating them. The CDR3 reads CSARDQGNTIYF. In DNA, the CDR3 is TGCAGTGCTAGAGATCAGGGAAACACCATATATTTT.

This clonotype was counted only a few times. The J gene is TRBJ2-5, the V gene TRBV27, with D possibly matching TRBD1 (5 bases). The DNA end lines up better with TRBJ2-7; the J call may be wrong. The CDR3 totals 16 residues. CDR1 MNHEY and CDR2 SMNVEV come from the germline V gene (reference sequence). The CDR3 sequence is CASSPLHIGATYEQYV. The CDR3 DNA reads as TGTGCCAGCTCTCCCTTACATATTGGGGCTACCTACGAGCAGTACGTC.

V is TRBV6-2 or TRBV6-3 and J is TRBJ2-3, with TRBD1 matching 7 bases. This CDR3 region has 14 residues. V shed 6 bases and J 5 bases; nucleotides not matched to a gene: 8. Germline-derived CDR1 and CDR2 are MNHEY and SVGEGT. CDR3 DNA sequence: TGTGCCAGCAGACAGGACAGGATGGGAGATACGCAGTATTTT. Its translation is CASRQDRMGDTQYF.

The J gene is TRBJ2-3, the V gene TRBV30; D ambiguous. The CDR3 length is 13 residues. The V and J ends lost 4 bases and 0 bases respectively, with 8 bases between them. The germline CDR1 and CDR2 sequences are GTSNPN and SVGIG (reference sequence). The CDR3 DNA reads as TGTGCCTGGACACCGCTTAGCACAGATACGCAGTATTTT. Its translation: CAWTPLSTDTQYF. The full variable domain, completed using reference TRBV30 and TRBJ2-3, is SQTIHQWPATLVQPVGSPLSLECTVEGTSNPNLYWYRQAAGRGLQLLFYSVGIGQISSEVPQNLSASRPQDRQFILSSKKLLLSDSGFYLCAWTPLSTDTQYFGPGTRLTVL.

This clonotype was seen more than once but under ten times. This chain links TRBV5-5 with TRBJ1-5; tentatively, D is TRBD1 (5 bases). The CDR3 totals 15 residues. Germline CDR1 is SGHKS and CDR2 is YYEKEE (reference sequence). V was trimmed by 2 bases and J by 4 bases, leaving 13 bases between them. The CDR3 spells CASSFASPGNQPQHF. The CDR3 DNA follows: TGTGCCAGCAGCTTTGCGTCCCCAGGGAATCAGCCCCAGCATTTT.

The V and J genes are TRBV25-1 and TRBJ2-1, with 9 bases aligning to TRBD2. V dropped 1 base and J dropped 5; count of bases not matched to a gene: 6. This CDR3 region has 16 residues. Germline lookup yields CDR1 MGHDK and CDR2 SYGVNS. Written as DNA, the CDR3 is TGTGCCAGCAGTGAATTGGATAGCGGGAGTGACAATGAGCAGTTCTTC. Translated: CASSELDSGSDNEQFF. The variable domain in full, with the rest retrieved from reference TRBV25-1 and TRBJ2-1, is EADIYQTPRYLVIGTGKKITLECSQTMGHDKMYWYQQDPGMELHLIHYSYGVNSTEKGDLSSESTVSRIRTEHFPLTLESARPSHTSQYLCASSELDSGSDNEQFFGPGTRLTVL.

This clonotype appeared a few times. The chain is built from TRBV3-1 and TRBJ2-5; 13 nucleotides line up with TRBD2. This CDR3 is 17 amino acids long. The V gene's germline CDR1 is LGHDT and CDR2 YNNKEL (reference sequence). J lost 2 bases, V lost 3 bases, and 6 bases had no gene match. CDR3: CASSHRLAGGLQETQYF. CDR3 DNA sequence: TGTGCCAGCAGCCACCGACTAGCGGGAGGTCTTCAAGAGACCCAGTACTTC.

This clonotype was counted between two and nine times. This chain joins TRBV29-1 and TRBJ2-5; D is uncertain. The end of the DNA aligns better with TRBJ2-7, so the J call may be wrong. Per germline, CDR1 SQVTM and CDR2 ANQGSEA. This CDR3 has 11 amino acids. This CDR3 reads CSVEESYEQYF. As DNA, the CDR3 is TGCAGCGTTGAAGAAAGCTACGAGCAGTACTTC.

This chain connects TRBV10-3 to TRBJ2-1; D call uncertain. Trimming cost V 0 bases and J 6 bases, with 3 bases left between them. This CDR3 comprises 12 residues. Germline V CDR1 and CDR2: ENHRY, SYGVKD. The CDR3 coding sequence is TGTGCCATCAGTGAGTCCGGCAATGAGCAGTTCTTC. Protein: CAISESGNEQFF.

This clonotype was detected a few times. This chain connects TRBV29-1 to TRBJ2-1; D not certain. The CDR3 totals 12 residues. V was cut by 7 bases and J by 7 bases, with 14 bases left in between. Germline V lookup: CDR1 SQVTM, CDR2 ANQGSEA. The CDR3 sequence: CSAGWPENEQFF. The CDR3 DNA reads as TGCAGCGCCGGATGGCCCGAGAATGAGCAGTTCTTC.